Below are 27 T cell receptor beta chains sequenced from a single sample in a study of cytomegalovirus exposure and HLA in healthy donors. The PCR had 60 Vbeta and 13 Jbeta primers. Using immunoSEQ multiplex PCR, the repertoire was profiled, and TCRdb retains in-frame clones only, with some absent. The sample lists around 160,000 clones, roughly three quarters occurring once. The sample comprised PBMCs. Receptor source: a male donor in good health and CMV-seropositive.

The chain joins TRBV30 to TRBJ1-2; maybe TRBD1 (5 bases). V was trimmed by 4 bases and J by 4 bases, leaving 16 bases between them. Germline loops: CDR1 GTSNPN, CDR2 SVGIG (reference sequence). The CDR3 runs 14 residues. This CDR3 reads CAWTVGGVPYGYTF. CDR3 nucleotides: TGTGCCTGGACTGTGGGGGGAGTCCCCTATGGCTACACCTTC.

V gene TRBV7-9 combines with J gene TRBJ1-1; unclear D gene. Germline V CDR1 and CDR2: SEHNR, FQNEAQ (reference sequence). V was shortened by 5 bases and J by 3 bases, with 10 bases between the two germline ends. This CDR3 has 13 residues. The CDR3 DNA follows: TGTGCCAGCAGCATGCGGACTGACACTGAAGCTTTCTTT. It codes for CASSMRTDTEAFF.

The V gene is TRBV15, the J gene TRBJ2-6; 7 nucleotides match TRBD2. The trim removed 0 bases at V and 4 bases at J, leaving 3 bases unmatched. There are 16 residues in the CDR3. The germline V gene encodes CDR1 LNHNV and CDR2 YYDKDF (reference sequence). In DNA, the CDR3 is TGTGCCACCAGCAGAGAGGGGGGGTCCGGGGCCAACGTCCTGACTTTC. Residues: CATSREGGSGANVLTF.

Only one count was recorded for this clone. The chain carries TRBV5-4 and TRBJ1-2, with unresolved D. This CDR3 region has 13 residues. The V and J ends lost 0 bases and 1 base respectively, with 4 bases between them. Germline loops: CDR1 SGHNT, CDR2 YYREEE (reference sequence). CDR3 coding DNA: TGTGCCAGCAGCTTGGACGGTAACTATGGCTACACCTTC. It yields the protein CASSLDGNYGYTF.

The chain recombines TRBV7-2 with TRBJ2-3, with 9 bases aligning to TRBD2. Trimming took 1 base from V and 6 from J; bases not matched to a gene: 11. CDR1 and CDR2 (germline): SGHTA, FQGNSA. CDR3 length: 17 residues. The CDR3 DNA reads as TGTGCCAGCAGCTTAGAGCCAGCGGGGGGCTTCGGGGATACGCAGTATTTT. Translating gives CASSLEPAGGFGDTQYF.

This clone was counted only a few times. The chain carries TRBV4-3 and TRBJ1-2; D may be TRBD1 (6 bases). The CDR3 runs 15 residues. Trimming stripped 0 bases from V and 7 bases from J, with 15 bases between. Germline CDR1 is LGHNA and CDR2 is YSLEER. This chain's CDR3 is CASSQEQGVETGYTF. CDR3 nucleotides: TGCGCCAGCAGCCAAGAACAGGGAGTTGAAACTGGCTACACCTTC.

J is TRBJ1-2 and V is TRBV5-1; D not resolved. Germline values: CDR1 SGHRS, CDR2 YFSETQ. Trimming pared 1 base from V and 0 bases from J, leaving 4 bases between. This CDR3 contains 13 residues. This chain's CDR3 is CASSLTPNYGYTF. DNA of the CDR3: TGCGCCAGCAGCTTGACACCTAACTATGGCTACACCTTC.

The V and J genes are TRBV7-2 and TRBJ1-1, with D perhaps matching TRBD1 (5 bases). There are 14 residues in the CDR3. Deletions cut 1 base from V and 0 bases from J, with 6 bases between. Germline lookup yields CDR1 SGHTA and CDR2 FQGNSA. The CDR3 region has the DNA TGTGCCAGCAGCTTAGGACAGCTGAACACTGAAGCTTTCTTT. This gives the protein CASSLGQLNTEAFF.

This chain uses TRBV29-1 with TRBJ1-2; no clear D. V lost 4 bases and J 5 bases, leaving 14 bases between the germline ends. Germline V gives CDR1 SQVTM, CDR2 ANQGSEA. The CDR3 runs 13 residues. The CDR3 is CSVVARTPYGYTF. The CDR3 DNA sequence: TGCAGCGTTGTAGCCAGGACTCCTTATGGCTACACCTTC.

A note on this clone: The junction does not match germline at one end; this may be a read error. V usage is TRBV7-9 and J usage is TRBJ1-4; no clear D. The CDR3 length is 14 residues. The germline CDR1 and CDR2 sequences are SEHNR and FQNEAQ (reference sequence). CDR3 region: CSSSLAGSDEKLFF. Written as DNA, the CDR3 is TGTTCCAGCAGCTTAGCGGGGAGCGATGAAAAACTGTTTTTT.

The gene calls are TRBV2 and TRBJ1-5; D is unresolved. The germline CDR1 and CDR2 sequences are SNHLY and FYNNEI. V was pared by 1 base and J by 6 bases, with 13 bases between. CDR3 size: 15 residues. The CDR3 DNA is TGTGCCAGCAGTGAAGTCTTGCTAGTAGGTCAGCCCCAGCATTTT. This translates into CASSEVLLVGQPQHF.

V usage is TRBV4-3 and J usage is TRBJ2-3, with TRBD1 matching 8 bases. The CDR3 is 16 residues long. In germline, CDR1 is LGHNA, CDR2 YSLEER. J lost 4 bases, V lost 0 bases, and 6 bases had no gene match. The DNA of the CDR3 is TGCGCCAGCAGCCAAGATATGGCAGGGGGCGCAGATACGCAGTATTTT. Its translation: CASSQDMAGGADTQYF.

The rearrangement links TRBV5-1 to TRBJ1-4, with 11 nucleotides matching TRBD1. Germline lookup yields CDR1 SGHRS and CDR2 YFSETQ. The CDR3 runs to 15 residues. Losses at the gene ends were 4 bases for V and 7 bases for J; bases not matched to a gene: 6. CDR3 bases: TGCGCCAGCAGCGTCGGACAGGGGGCTGGTGAAAAACTGTTTTTT. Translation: CASSVGQGAGEKLFF.

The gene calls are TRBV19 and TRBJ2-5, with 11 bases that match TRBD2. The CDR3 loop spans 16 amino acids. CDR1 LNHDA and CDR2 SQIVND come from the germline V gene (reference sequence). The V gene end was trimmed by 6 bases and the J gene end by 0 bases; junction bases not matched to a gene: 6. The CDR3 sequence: CASSKTSGAYQETQYF. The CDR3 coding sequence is TGTGCCAGTAGCAAGACTAGCGGGGCGTACCAAGAGACCCAGTACTTC.

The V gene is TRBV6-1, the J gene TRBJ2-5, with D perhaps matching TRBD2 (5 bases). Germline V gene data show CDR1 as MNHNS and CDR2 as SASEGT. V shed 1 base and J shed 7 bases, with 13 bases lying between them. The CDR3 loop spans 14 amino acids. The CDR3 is CASSEGVRAGTQYF. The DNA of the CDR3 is TGTGCCAGCAGTGAAGGAGTAAGGGCGGGGACCCAGTACTTC.

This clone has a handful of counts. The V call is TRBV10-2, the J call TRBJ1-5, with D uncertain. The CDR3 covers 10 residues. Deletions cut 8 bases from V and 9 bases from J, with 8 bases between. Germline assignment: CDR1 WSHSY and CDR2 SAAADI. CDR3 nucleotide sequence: TGCGCCAGCTTACTGAGGCCCCAGCATTTT. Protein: CASLLRPQHF.

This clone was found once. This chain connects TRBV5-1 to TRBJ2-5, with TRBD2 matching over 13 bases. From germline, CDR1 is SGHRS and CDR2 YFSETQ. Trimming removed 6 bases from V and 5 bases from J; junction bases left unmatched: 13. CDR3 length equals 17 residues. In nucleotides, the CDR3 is TGCGCCAGCACCGAAGGGTACGGGACTAGCGGGGACGAGACCCAGTACTTC. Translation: CASTEGYGTSGDETQYF.

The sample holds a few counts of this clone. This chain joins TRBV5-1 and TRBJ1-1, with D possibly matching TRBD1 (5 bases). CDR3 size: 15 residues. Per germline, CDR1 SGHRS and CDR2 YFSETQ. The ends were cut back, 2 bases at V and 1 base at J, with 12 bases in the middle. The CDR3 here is CASSFAPQGNTEAFF. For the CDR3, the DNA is TGCGCCAGCAGCTTTGCCCCCCAGGGGAACACTGAAGCTTTCTTT. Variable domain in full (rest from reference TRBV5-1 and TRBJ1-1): KAGVTQTPRYLIKTRGQQVTLSCSPISGHRSVSWYQQTPGQGLQFLFEYFSETQRNKGNFPGRFSGRQFSNSRSEMNVSTLELGDSALYLCASSFAPQGNTEAFFGQGTRLTVV.

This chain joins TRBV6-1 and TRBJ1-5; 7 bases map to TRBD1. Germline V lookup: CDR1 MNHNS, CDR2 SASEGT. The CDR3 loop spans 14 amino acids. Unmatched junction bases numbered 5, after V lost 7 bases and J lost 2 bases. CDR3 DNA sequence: TGTGCCAGCACCGTAGACAGGGGCAATCAGCCCCAGCATTTT. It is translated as CASTVDRGNQPQHF.

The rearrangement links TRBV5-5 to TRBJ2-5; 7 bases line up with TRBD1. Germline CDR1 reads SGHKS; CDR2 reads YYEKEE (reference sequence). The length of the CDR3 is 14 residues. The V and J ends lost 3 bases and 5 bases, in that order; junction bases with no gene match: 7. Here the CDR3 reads CASSSRGSVETQYF. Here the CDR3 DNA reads TGTGCCAGCAGCTCCAGGGGGTCGGTGGAGACCCAGTACTTC.

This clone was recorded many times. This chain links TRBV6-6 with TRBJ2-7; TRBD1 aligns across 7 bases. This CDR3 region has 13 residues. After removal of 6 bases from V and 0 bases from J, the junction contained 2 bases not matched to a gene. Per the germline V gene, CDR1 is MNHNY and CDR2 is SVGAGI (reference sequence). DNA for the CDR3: TGTGCCAGCAGGACAGGGAGCTCCTACGAGCAGTACTTC. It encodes CASRTGSSYEQYF.

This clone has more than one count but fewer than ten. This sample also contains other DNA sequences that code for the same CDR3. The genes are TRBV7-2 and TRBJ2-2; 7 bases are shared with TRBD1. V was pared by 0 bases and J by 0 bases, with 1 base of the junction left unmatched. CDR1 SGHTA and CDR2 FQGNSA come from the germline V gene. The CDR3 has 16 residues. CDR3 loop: CASSLAGGANTGELFF. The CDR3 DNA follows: TGTGCCAGCAGCTTAGCAGGGGGCGCGAACACCGGGGAGCTGTTTTTT.

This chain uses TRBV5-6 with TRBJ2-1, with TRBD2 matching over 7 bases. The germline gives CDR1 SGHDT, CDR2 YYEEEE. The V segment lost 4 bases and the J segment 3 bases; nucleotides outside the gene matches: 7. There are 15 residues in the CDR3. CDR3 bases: TGTGCCAGCAGCATCACGGGGAGGGGCTACAATGAGCAGTTCTTC. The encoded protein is CASSITGRGYNEQFF.

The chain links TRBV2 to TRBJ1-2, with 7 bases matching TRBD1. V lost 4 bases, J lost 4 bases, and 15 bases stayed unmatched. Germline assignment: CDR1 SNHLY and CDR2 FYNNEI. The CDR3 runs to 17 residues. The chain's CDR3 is CASSAHTGQPQGYGYTF. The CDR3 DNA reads TGTGCCAGCAGTGCGCATACGGGACAGCCCCAGGGCTATGGCTACACCTTC.

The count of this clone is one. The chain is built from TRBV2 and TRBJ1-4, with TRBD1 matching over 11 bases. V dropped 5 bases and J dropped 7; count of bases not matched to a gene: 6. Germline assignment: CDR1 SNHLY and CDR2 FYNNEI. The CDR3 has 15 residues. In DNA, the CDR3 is TGTGCCAGCAGTCGGACAGGGGGCGCAGGTGAAAAACTGTTTTTT. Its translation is CASSRTGGAGEKLFF.

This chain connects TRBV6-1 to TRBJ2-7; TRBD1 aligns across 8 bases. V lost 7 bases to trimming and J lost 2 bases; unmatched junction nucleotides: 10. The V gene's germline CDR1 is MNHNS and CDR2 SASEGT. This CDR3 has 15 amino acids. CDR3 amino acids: CASTPQGTGAYEQYF. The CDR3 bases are TGTGCCAGCACCCCCCAAGGGACAGGTGCCTACGAGCAGTACTTC.

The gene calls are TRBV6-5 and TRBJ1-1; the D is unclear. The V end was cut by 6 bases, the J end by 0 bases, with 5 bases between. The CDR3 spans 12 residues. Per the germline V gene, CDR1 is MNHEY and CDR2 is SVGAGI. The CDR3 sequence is CASSLLNTEAFF. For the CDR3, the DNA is TGTGCCAGCAGCCTTTTGAACACTGAAGCTTTCTTT.